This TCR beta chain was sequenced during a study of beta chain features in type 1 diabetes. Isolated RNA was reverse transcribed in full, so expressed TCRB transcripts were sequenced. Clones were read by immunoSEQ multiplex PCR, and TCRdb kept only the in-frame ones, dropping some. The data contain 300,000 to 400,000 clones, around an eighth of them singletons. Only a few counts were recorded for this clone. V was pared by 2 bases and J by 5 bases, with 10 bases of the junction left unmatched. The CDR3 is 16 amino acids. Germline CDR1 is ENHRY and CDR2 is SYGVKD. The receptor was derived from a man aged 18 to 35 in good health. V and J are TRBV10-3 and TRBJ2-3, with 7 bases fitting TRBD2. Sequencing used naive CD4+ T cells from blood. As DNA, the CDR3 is TGTGCCATCAGTGAGGCACTAGCGTCTTCTGTAGATACGCAGTATTTT. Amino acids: CAISEALASSVDTQYF.